This passage covers 29 T cell receptor beta chains from one sample sequenced in a study of shared clonotypes between healthy human individuals. Profiling relied on immunoSEQ multiplex PCR, and the TCRdb table lists in-frame clones only, not all of them. The repertoire has about 2.4 million clones, approximately 93% of them found once; the top ten carry 0.36%. Input material: naive CD4+ T cells from PBMCs. The subset was: CD45RA+ positively selected. The source is a man younger than 35 in good health. Some clones in this sample may be carry-over from other donors' samples.

The rearrangement uses TRBV28 and TRBJ1-4, with D possibly TRBD1 on 6 matching bases. Germline-derived CDR1 and CDR2 are MDHEN and SYDVKM. Trimming cost V 11 bases and J 8 bases, with 15 bases left between them. The CDR3 is 12 amino acids. CDR3 region: CAAGGGHEKLFF. CDR3 in DNA: TGTGCCGCTGGCGGGGGGCACGAAAAACTGTTTTTT.

The CDR3, as DNA: TGTGCCACCAGCAGAGATCGTTTACAGAGGGGGCGGAACAATGAGCAGTTCTTC. Translated, it gives CATSRDRLQRGRNNEQFF. V usage is TRBV15 and J usage is TRBJ2-1; 7 bases are shared with TRBD1. The ends lost 0 bases at V and 5 bases at J; junction bases unmatched: 13. The germline V gene encodes CDR1 LNHNV and CDR2 YYDKDF (reference sequence). The CDR3 runs 18 residues.

The V and J genes are TRBV6-1 and TRBJ1-3, with D hard to call. V was trimmed by 7 bases and J by 0 bases, leaving 4 bases between them. CDR1 and CDR2 from the germline V gene are MNHNS and SASEGT. The length of the CDR3 is 12 residues. The CDR3, as DNA: TGTGCCAGCACGATCTCTGGAAACACCATATATTTT. Protein: CASTISGNTIYF.

The V and J genes are TRBV5-1 and TRBJ2-1; 9 bases fit TRBD2. V was clipped by 5 bases and J by 5 bases; unmatched bases: 8. From germline, CDR1 is SGHRS and CDR2 YFSETQ. The CDR3 covers 15 residues. Here the CDR3 reads CASSSGGRGDNEQFF. The DNA for the CDR3 is TGCGCCAGCAGTTCTGGCGGGAGGGGCGACAATGAGCAGTTCTTC.

This clone was seen once. V gene TRBV6-5 combines with J gene TRBJ2-1, with 8 bases aligning to TRBD1. Per the germline V gene, CDR1 is MNHEY and CDR2 is SVGAGI. V gave up 6 bases and J gave up 9 bases; unmatched junction bases: 13. There are 15 residues in the CDR3. The CDR3 sequence is CASRLQGVLVSEQFF. DNA for the CDR3: TGTGCCAGCAGATTACAGGGGGTCCTTGTCAGTGAGCAGTTCTTC.

CDR3 coding DNA: TGCGCCAGCAGAGGGGACCCGAACACCGGGGAGCTGTTTTTT. Translation gives CASRGDPNTGELFF. The rearrangement links TRBV5-1 to TRBJ2-2; D possibly uses TRBD1 or TRBD2 (5 bases each). The V gene's germline CDR1 is SGHRS and CDR2 YFSETQ. V dropped 5 bases and J dropped 0 bases, with 8 bases sitting between them. The CDR3 consists of 14 residues.

This chain links TRBV5-4 with TRBJ2-2; unclear D gene. Germline lookup yields CDR1 SGHNT and CDR2 YYREEE (reference sequence). V was pared by 5 bases and J by 6 bases, with 14 bases between. CDR3 size: 14 residues. CDR3 in amino acids: CASSPGYFPGELFF. Written as DNA, the CDR3 is TGTGCCAGCAGTCCGGGTTACTTCCCCGGGGAGCTGTTTTTT.

The chain joins TRBV27 to TRBJ1-5; a possible D gene is TRBD1 (5 bases). The length of the CDR3 is 13 residues. V lost 5 bases, J lost 5 bases, and 10 bases lay in between. The germline gives CDR1 MNHEY, CDR2 SMNVEV (reference sequence). CDR3 DNA: TGTGCCAGCAGTCCCAACAGGTATCAGCCCCAGCATTTT. Its translation is CASSPNRYQPQHF.

The chain uses TRBV27 and TRBJ1-4, with 7 bases aligning to TRBD1. The germline CDR1 and CDR2 sequences are MNHEY and SMNVEV (reference sequence). V dropped 2 bases and J dropped 4; count of bases not matched to a gene: 4. The CDR3 contains 15 residues. This CDR3 reads CASSLRGGGNEKLFF. The CDR3 bases are TGTGCCAGCAGTTTAAGAGGGGGCGGTAATGAAAAACTGTTTTTT.

This chain uses TRBV6-5 with TRBJ2-5, with TRBD1 matching 7 bases. This CDR3 is built from 14 residues. V was pared by 4 bases and J by 7 bases, with 9 bases of the junction left unmatched. The germline V gene encodes CDR1 MNHEY and CDR2 SVGAGI. CDR3 region: CASSLDRQVRTQYF. In nucleotides, the CDR3 is TGTGCCAGCAGTTTGGACAGGCAAGTTAGGACCCAGTACTTC.

This clone was counted a single time. V is TRBV5-4 and J is TRBJ2-7; 8 nucleotides line up with TRBD2. Trimming took 4 bases from V and 6 from J; bases not matched to a gene: 3. Germline V gives CDR1 SGHNT, CDR2 YYREEE (reference sequence). The CDR3 runs 12 residues. The CDR3 spells CASSPAGGEQYF. The CDR3 bases are TGTGCCAGCAGCCCGGCGGGAGGCGAGCAGTACTTC.

The CDR3 is CASSQVGDVLAGTGELFF. The CDR3 bases are TGTGCCAGCAGCCAAGTAGGCGACGTACTAGCGGGGACCGGGGAGCTGTTTTTT. The rearrangement joins TRBV4-2 to TRBJ2-2; 10 nucleotides match TRBD2. CDR3 size: 18 residues. The germline gives CDR1 LGHNA, CDR2 YNFKEQ. The junction had 10 bases not matched to a gene; V was cut back by 1 base and J by 5 bases.

CDR3 nucleotides: TGCAGCGCGGGGAGACAGGGTGGCGAAAAACTGTTTTTT. Protein: CSAGRQGGEKLFF. The chain couples TRBV29-1 to TRBJ1-4, with 7 positions matching TRBD1. Germline loops: CDR1 SQVTM, CDR2 ANQGSEA. The CDR3 extends over 13 amino acids. V shed 7 bases and J 8 bases; nucleotides not matched to a gene: 10.

J is TRBJ1-3 and V is TRBV7-2; D is perhaps TRBD1 (5 bases). V lost 5 bases, J lost 1 base, and 12 bases lay in between. Germline values: CDR1 SGHTA, CDR2 FQGNSA. The CDR3 has 15 amino acids. CDR3 sequence: CASSPPGRSGNTIYF. The DNA of the CDR3 is TGTGCCAGCAGCCCCCCGGGACGATCTGGAAACACCATATATTTT.

The V call is TRBV25-1, the J call TRBJ2-7, with 7 bases matching TRBD2. V shed 3 bases, J shed 0 bases, and the junction held 5 bases outside the gene matches. Germline CDR1 MGHDK, CDR2 SYGVNS. The CDR3 is 15 amino acids. Here the CDR3 DNA reads TGTGCCAGCAGTGATCTAGCGGAAAACTCCTACGAGCAGTACTTC. It codes for CASSDLAENSYEQYF.

The rearrangement joins TRBV7-8 to TRBJ2-7; 7 bases map to TRBD2. Germline CDR1 is SGHVS and CDR2 is FQNEAQ. The trim removed 6 bases at V and 7 bases at J, leaving 12 bases unmatched. This CDR3 comprises 14 residues. In nucleotides, the CDR3 is TGTGCCAGCAGTCAACACCGCGGGGAGGGGGAGCAGTACTTC. It encodes CASSQHRGEGEQYF.

V gene TRBV30 combines with J gene TRBJ1-2; weak D call: TRBD1 (5 bases). V was shortened by 1 base and J by 12 bases, with 12 bases between the two germline ends. Looked up from germline, CDR1 is GTSNPN and CDR2 is SVGIG (reference sequence). The CDR3 spans 11 residues. CDR3 sequence (DNA): TGTGCCTGGAGTGCGACTGGGGGAGACACCTTC. Translation: CAWSATGGDTF.

The rearrangement joins TRBV28 to TRBJ1-5; D call uncertain. V was cut by 2 bases and J by 2 bases, with 10 bases left in between. CDR3 length: 15 amino acids. In germline, CDR1 is MDHEN, CDR2 SYDVKM. The CDR3 spells CASSLAVTGNQPQHF. The CDR3 DNA reads as TGTGCCAGCAGTTTAGCGGTAACCGGCAATCAGCCCCAGCATTTT.

The chain has TRBV2 and TRBJ1-5, with a weak D call TRBD1 (5 bases). V lost 6 bases and J lost 2, with 14 bases in between. Germline V gene data show CDR1 as SNHLY and CDR2 as FYNNEI. The length of the CDR3 is 15 residues. CDR3 DNA sequence: TGTGCCAGCAGGGAGGGGTCGGGTGGCAATCAGCCCCAGCATTTT. Translating gives CASREGSGGNQPQHF.

This chain connects TRBV15 to TRBJ1-2, with a weak D call TRBD1 (5 bases). The germline gives CDR1 LNHNV, CDR2 YYDKDF (reference sequence). V lost 3 bases and J lost 4, with 12 bases in between. The CDR3 consists of 14 residues. The CDR3 sequence: CATSSSRVGYGYTF. For the CDR3, the DNA is TGTGCCACCAGCAGTTCCAGGGTAGGCTATGGCTACACCTTC.

About this clone: This may arise from a read error, as a much more abundant clone is one base away. Other DNA sequences in the sample encode the same CDR3. The rearrangement joins TRBV2 to TRBJ2-7; D is ambiguous. CDR3 length: 11 residues. Germline V gene sequence: CDR1 SNHLY, CDR2 FYNNEI. The V and J ends lost 4 bases and 4 bases respectively, with 5 bases between them. CDR3 nucleotides: TGTGCCAGCAGTGTAGAATACGAGCAGTACTTC. Its protein product is CASSVEYEQYF.

This chain links TRBV5-1 with TRBJ2-7; tentative D call: TRBD2 (5 bases). Trimming removed 2 bases at V and 8 bases at J, with 8 bases between. Germline V gene sequence: CDR1 SGHRS, CDR2 YFSETQ. The CDR3 is 11 residues long. DNA of the CDR3: TGCGCCAGCAGCTTTTCGGGGAAGCAGTACTTC. The encoded protein is CASSFSGKQYF. The full variable domain, in which reference TRBV5-1 and TRBJ2-7 provide the parts outside the CDR3, is KAGVTQTPRYLIKTRGQQVTLSCSPISGHRSVSWYQQTPGQGLQFLFEYFSETQRNKGNFPGRFSGRQFSNSRSEMNVSTLELGDSALYLCASSFSGKQYFGPGTRLTVT.

The CDR3: CAIRGGTDEQFF. In DNA, the CDR3 is TGTGCCATCAGGGGGGGCACGGATGAGCAGTTCTTC. The V call is TRBV10-3, the J call TRBJ2-1; D might be TRBD1 or TRBD2, each matching 6 bases. The germline V gene encodes CDR1 ENHRY and CDR2 SYGVKD. There are 12 residues in the CDR3. Trimming shortened V by 6 bases and J by 8 bases, and 11 bases separated the two germline ends.

J is TRBJ2-5 and V is TRBV2; no definite D call. Trimming took off 2 bases at V and 6 bases at J, with 10 bases between the two ends. This CDR3 region has 13 residues. The germline CDR1 and CDR2 sequences are SNHLY and FYNNEI. CDR3 DNA sequence: TGTGCCAGCAGTGAAAGGGATCGTCAGACCCAGTACTTC. Protein sequence: CASSERDRQTQYF. Drawing the rest from reference TRBV2 and TRBJ2-5, the complete variable domain is EPEVTQTPSHQVTQMGQEVILRCVPISNHLYFYWYRQILGQKVEFLVSFYNNEISEKSEIFDDQFSVERPDGSNFTLKIRSTKLEDSAMYFCASSERDRQTQYFGPGTRLLVL.

CDR3 in amino acids: CASSHTGTGNWEQYF. The CDR3 DNA reads TGTGCCAGCAGCCACACCGGGACAGGGAATTGGGAGCAGTACTTC. The rearrangement links TRBV4-2 to TRBJ2-7; 9 bases agree with TRBD1. After removal of 3 bases from V and 7 bases from J, the junction contained 10 bases not matched to a gene. The CDR3 spans 15 residues. From germline, CDR1 is LGHNA and CDR2 YNFKEQ.

V usage is TRBV19 and J usage is TRBJ2-7; the match to TRBD1 covers 7 bases. Germline CDR1 LNHDA, CDR2 SQIVND (reference sequence). This CDR3 is 14 amino acids long. J gave up 7 bases and V 3 bases, and 9 bases lay outside the gene matches. The CDR3 spells CASSITGQPVEQYF. In nucleotides, the CDR3 is TGTGCCAGTAGTATCACGGGACAGCCAGTGGAGCAGTACTTC.

CDR3 coding DNA: TGTGCCAGTAGTTCTAACCTTCTTGCGACTTACACTGAAGCTTTCTTT. Residues: CASSSNLLATYTEAFF. The chain combines TRBV19 with TRBJ1-1; no reliable D call. Germline CDR1 and CDR2: LNHDA and SQIVND (reference sequence). The length of the CDR3 is 16 residues. V was shortened by 5 bases and J by 3 bases, with 19 bases between the two germline ends.

The CDR3 nucleotides read TGTGCCAGCAGTGAAGTAGTACTTCTTACCTACGAGCAGTACTTC. This codes for CASSEVVLLTYEQYF. The chain employs TRBV2 and TRBJ2-5, with no clear D. The J call is uncertain, as TRBJ2-7 better fits the DNA end. Germline-derived CDR1 and CDR2 are SNHLY and FYNNEI. The CDR3 is 15 amino acids.

The V gene is TRBV5-1, the J gene TRBJ1-1, with TRBD1 identical over 7 bases. The V and J ends lost 4 bases and 4 bases, in that order; junction bases with no gene match: 16. Germline assignment: CDR1 SGHRS and CDR2 YFSETQ. CDR3 size: 17 residues. The CDR3: CASSGGAGGNLLTEAFF. The CDR3 DNA is TGCGCCAGCAGCGGCGGGGCAGGGGGTAACCTCCTCACTGAAGCTTTCTTT.